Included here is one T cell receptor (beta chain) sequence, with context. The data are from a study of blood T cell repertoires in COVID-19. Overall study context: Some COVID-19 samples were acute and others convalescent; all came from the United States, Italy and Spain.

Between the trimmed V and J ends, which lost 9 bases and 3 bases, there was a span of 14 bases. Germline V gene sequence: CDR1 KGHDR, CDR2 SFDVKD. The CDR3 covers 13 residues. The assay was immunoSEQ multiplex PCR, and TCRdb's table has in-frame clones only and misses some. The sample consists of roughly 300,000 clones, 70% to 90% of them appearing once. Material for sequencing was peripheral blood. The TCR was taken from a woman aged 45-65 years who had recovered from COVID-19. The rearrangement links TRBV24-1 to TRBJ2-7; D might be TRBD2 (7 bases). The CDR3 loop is CATGQRDNYEQYF. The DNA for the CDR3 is TGTGCCACCGGCCAGCGGGACAACTACGAGCAGTACTTC.